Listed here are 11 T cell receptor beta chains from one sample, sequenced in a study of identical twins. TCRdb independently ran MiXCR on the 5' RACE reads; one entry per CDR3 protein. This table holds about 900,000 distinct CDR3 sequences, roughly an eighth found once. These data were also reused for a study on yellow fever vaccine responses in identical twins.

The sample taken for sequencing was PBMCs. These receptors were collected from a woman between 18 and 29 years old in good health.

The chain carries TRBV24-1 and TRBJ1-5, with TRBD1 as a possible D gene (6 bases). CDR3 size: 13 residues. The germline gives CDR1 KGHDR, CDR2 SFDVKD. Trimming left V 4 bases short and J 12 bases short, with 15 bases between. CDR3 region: CATSDPRGQGQHF. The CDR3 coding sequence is TGTGCCACCAGTGACCCCCGGGGACAAGGCCAGCATTTT.

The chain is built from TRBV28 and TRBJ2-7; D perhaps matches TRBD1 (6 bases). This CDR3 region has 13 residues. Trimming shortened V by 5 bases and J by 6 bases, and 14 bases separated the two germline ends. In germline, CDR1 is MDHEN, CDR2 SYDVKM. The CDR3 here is CASSRDTPPEQYF. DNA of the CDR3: TGTGCCAGCAGTAGGGACACCCCCCCCGAGCAGTACTTC.

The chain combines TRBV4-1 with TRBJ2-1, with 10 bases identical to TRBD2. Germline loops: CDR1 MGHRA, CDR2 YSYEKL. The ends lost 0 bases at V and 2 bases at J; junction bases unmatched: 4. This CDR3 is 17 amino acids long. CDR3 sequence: CASSQDLSGGPYNEQFF. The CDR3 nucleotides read TGCGCCAGCAGCCAAGATCTTAGCGGGGGGCCCTACAATGAGCAGTTCTTC.

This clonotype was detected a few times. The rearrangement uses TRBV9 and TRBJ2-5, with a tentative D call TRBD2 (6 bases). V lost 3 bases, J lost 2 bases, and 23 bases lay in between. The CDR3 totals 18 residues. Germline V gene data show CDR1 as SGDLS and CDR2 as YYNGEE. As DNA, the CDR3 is TGTGCCAGCAGCGACCGGACTACTTTCTCTAGCCCTCAAGAGACCCAGTACTTC. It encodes CASSDRTTFSSPQETQYF.

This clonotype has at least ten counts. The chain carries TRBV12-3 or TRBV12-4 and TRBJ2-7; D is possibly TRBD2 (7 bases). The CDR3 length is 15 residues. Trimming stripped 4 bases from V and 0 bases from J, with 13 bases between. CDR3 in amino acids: CASSWTGGASYEQYF. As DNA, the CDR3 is TGTGCCAGCAGTTGGACGGGGGGCGCCTCCTACGAGCAGTACTTC.

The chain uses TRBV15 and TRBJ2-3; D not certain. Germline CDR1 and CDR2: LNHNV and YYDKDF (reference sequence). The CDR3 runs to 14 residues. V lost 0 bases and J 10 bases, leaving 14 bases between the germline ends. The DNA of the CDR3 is TGTGCCACCAGCAGAGATCCCACGGCTAGTTCGCAGTATTTT. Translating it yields CATSRDPTASSQYF. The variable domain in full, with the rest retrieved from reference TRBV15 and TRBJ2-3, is DAMVIQNPRYQVTQFGKPVTLSCSQTLNHNVMYWYQQKSSQAPKLLFHYYDKDFNNEADTPDNFQSRRPNTSFCFLDIRSPGLGDTAMYLCATSRDPTASSQYFGPGTRLTVL.

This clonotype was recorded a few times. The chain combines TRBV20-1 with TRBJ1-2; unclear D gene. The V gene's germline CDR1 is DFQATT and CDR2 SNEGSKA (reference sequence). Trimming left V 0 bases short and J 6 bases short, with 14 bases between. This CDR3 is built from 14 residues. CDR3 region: CSARDGGSLDGYTF. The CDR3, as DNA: TGCAGTGCTAGAGATGGAGGGTCGCTCGATGGCTACACCTTC.

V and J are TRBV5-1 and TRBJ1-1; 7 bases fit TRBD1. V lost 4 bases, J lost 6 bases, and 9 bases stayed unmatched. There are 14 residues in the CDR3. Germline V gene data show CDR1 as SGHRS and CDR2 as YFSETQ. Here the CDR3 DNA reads TGCGCCAGCAGCACGGTACAGGGGCGAGCTGAAGCTTTCTTT. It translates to CASSTVQGRAEAFF.

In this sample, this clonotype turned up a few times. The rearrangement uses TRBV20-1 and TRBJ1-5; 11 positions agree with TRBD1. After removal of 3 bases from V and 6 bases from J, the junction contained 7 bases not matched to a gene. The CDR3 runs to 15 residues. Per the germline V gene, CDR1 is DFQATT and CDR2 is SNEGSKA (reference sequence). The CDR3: CSASRGQGAGQPQHF. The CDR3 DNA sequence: TGCAGTGCTAGCCGAGGACAGGGGGCGGGTCAGCCCCAGCATTTT.

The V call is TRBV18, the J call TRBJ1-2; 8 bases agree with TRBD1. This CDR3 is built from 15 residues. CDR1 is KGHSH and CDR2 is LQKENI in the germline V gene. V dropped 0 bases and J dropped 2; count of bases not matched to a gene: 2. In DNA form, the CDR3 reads TGTGCCAGCTCACCACCGAACAGGGGGAACTATGGCTACACCTTC. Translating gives CASSPPNRGNYGYTF. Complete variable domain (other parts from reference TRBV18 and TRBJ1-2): NAGVMQNPRHLVRRRGQEARLRCSPMKGHSHVYWYRQLPEEGLKFMVYLQKENIIDESGMPKERFSAEFPKEGPSILRIQQVVRGDSAAYFCASSPPNRGNYGYTFGSGTRLTVV.

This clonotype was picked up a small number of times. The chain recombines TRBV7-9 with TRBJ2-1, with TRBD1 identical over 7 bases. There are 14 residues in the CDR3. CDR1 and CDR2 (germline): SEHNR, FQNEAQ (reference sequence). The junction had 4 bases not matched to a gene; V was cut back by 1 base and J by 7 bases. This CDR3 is CASSLGQGQNEQFF. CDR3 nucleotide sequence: TGTGCCAGCAGCTTAGGACAGGGTCAAAATGAGCAGTTCTTC.